This T cell receptor beta chain was obtained from a study of T cell repertoires in cytomegalovirus infection. This clonotype was seen repeatedly, ten times or more. What it recognizes is unknown. The CDR3 sequence is 14 residues long. The V end lost 2 bases, the J end lost 7 bases, and 12 bases lay between the germline ends. Germline CDR1 MNHEY, CDR2 SMNVEV (reference sequence). TCRdb analysed the reads with MiXCR anew, one entry per CDR3 protein. The table records some 800,000 distinct CDR3 sequences, under 35% of them present only once. Findings and caveats of the study: CMV-specific TCR beta clonotypes restricted by HLA-C were the ones dominating the ex vivo response. Carriers of CMV plus the relevant HLA were identified by cumulative public TCR beta family frequency.

The chain is built from TRBV27 and TRBJ1-5; D might be TRBD1 (5 bases). The specimen was cultured CD8+ T cells from PBMCs, collected from culture after CMV antigen stimulation. This receptor was identified in a human donor in good health (CMV status not recorded). Some clones in this sample may be carry-over from other donors' samples. CDR3 region: CASSLLGGGQPQHF. CDR3 DNA: TGTGCCAGCAGTTTACTAGGTGGGGGGCAGCCCCAGCATTTT.